What follows are 30 T cell receptor beta chains derived from one specimen sequenced in a study of cytomegalovirus exposure and HLA in healthy donors (dated 2017 in TCRdb). Library construction relied on the immunoSEQ multiplex PCR assay. The multiplex PCR relied on a mix of 60 forward primers for TCR Vbeta segments and 13 reverse primers for TCR Jbeta segments. The table comes from immuneACCESS by way of TCRdb, which keeps in-frame sequences with V and J called. Part of the clones is missing from these tables; in studies checked, under half for an unresolved V gene and the rest for unknown reasons. The table for this sample records approximately 37,000 clones. The ten largest clones represent roughly 6.4% of the sample. Sample: PBMCs. Receptors were obtained from a human donor in good health.

V usage is TRBV4-1 and J usage is TRBJ1-2; TRBD1 aligns across 8 bases. Germline V CDR1 and CDR2: MGHRA, YSYEKL. V shed 4 bases, J shed 5 bases, and the junction held 12 bases outside the gene matches. The CDR3 sequence is 16 residues long. CDR3 in DNA: TGCGCCAGCAGCCCTCTCCTTACGACAGGGGCTTATGGCTACACCTTC. This codes for CASSPLLTTGAYGYTF.

The rearrangement joins TRBV30 to TRBJ2-7; perhaps TRBD2 as D (6 bases). This CDR3 is 15 amino acids long. CDR1 GTSNPN and CDR2 SVGIG come from the germline V gene (reference sequence). V was clipped by 0 bases and J by 7 bases, with 19 bases between them. CDR3 coding DNA: TGTGCCTGGAGTGTTAAATTGGCGGGGATGGGTGAGCAGTACTTC. It codes for CAWSVKLAGMGEQYF.

The genes are TRBV19 and TRBJ1-1; maybe TRBD1 (5 bases). Trimming removed 5 bases at V and 4 bases at J, with 8 bases between. The CDR3 contains 12 residues. Germline V gives CDR1 LNHDA, CDR2 SQIVND (reference sequence). The CDR3 here is CASSWGGTEAFF. In nucleotides, the CDR3 is TGTGCCAGTAGTTGGGGGGGCACTGAAGCTTTCTTT.

The rearrangement joins TRBV2 to TRBJ1-5, with a weak D call TRBD1 (6 bases). V was pared by 7 bases and J by 6 bases, with 22 bases between. Per the germline V gene, CDR1 is SNHLY and CDR2 is FYNNEI. The length of the CDR3 is 16 residues. CDR3 bases: TGTGCCAGCATCTCGGGTTACAGGGAGAAGGTTCAGCCCCAGCATTTT. Protein: CASISGYREKVQPQHF.

The V and J genes are TRBV5-1 and TRBJ2-3; TRBD1 agrees at 10 bases. Losses at the gene ends were 1 base for V and 2 bases for J; bases not matched to a gene: 10. Germline-derived CDR1 and CDR2 are SGHRS and YFSETQ. The CDR3 extends over 18 amino acids. The CDR3 loop is CASSLWEWDRGFTDTQYF. CDR3 DNA: TGCGCCAGCAGCTTGTGGGAATGGGACAGGGGATTCACAGATACGCAGTATTTT.

V usage is TRBV27 and J usage is TRBJ2-7; D unresolved. Trimming cost V 0 bases and J 6 bases, with 15 bases left between them. Germline CDR1 reads MNHEY; CDR2 reads SMNVEV (reference sequence). The CDR3 contains 15 residues. The DNA of the CDR3 is TGTGCCAGCAGTTTATCGGGCAACGGCGCGCGCGAGCAGTACTTC. This translates into CASSLSGNGAREQYF.

This sequence joins TRBV7-9 and TRBJ1-4; the match to TRBD1 covers 9 bases. Trimming at V came to 8 bases and at J to 5 bases, leaving 0 bases not matched to a gene. Germline V gives CDR1 SEHNR, CDR2 FQNEAQ (reference sequence). The CDR3 runs to 12 residues. The CDR3: CASDRGNEKLFF. In nucleotides, the CDR3 is TGTGCCAGCGACAGGGGGAATGAAAAACTGTTTTTT.

The V call is TRBV6-6, the J call TRBJ1-1; D not certain. This CDR3 is built from 12 residues. Between the trimmed V and J ends, which lost 2 bases and 10 bases, there was a span of 11 bases. CDR1 and CDR2 from the germline V gene are MNHNY and SVGAGI (reference sequence). CDR3 bases: TGTGCCAGCAGTTACGGACGGGATCGAGCTTTCTTT. This sequence encodes CASSYGRDRAFF.

The chain combines TRBV11-2 with TRBJ2-1; 8 nucleotides agree with TRBD2. Germline V gene sequence: CDR1 SGHAT, CDR2 FQNNGV. This CDR3 spans 16 amino acids. V was clipped by 5 bases and J by 10 bases; unmatched bases: 16. The CDR3 region has the DNA TGTGCCAGCAGCCCCTTGAGGGGCGGGGGGCCCTCCGAGCAGTTCTTC. Amino acids: CASSPLRGGGPSEQFF.

The chain carries TRBV7-9 and TRBJ1-1, with D uncertain. The CDR3 length is 13 residues. The V end lost 8 bases, the J end lost 0 bases, and 10 bases lay between the germline ends. Germline V gives CDR1 SEHNR, CDR2 FQNEAQ (reference sequence). Here the CDR3 reads CASYGGMNTEAFF. CDR3 nucleotide sequence: TGTGCCAGCTACGGTGGTATGAACACTGAAGCTTTCTTT.

This rearrangement joins TRBV15 to TRBJ2-1, with TRBD2 identical over 10 bases. The V and J ends lost 3 bases and 5 bases, in that order; junction bases with no gene match: 4. Germline assignment: CDR1 LNHNV and CDR2 YYDKDF (reference sequence). This CDR3 spans 15 amino acids. The CDR3, as DNA: TGTGCCACCAGCAGGGAGCGGGGGGGGCACAATGAGCAGTTCTTC. Translated: CATSRERGGHNEQFF.

V usage is TRBV5-5 and J usage is TRBJ1-1; possibly TRBD1 for D (6 bases). This CDR3 is built from 15 residues. The germline CDR1 and CDR2 sequences are SGHKS and YYEKEE (reference sequence). The V end was cut by 1 base, the J end by 5 bases, with 15 bases between. CDR3 nucleotide sequence: TGTGCCAGCAGCTTGAAGGCGGACAGTCAAACTGAAGCTTTCTTT. Translated, it gives CASSLKADSQTEAFF. The variable domain in full, with the rest retrieved from reference TRBV5-5 and TRBJ1-1, is DAGVTQSPTHLIKTRGQQVTLRCSPISGHKSVSWYQQVLGQGPQFIFQYYEKEERGRGNFPDRFSARQFPNYSSELNVNALLLGDSALYLCASSLKADSQTEAFFGQGTRLTVV.

The chain uses TRBV7-8 and TRBJ2-5; the D is unclear. The CDR3 consists of 14 residues. Trimming took off 5 bases at V and 4 bases at J, with 14 bases between the two ends. CDR1 is SGHVS and CDR2 is FQNEAQ in the germline V gene. CDR3 in amino acids: CASSDPGPGETQYF. The CDR3, as DNA: TGTGCCAGCAGCGACCCTGGTCCGGGAGAGACCCAGTACTTC.

CDR3 sequence reads: CASSLGLAGYQETQYF. The CDR3 DNA reads as TGCGCCAGCAGCTTGGGACTAGCGGGGTACCAAGAGACCCAGTACTTC. This chain links TRBV5-1 with TRBJ2-5; 11 bases align to TRBD2. The CDR3 extends over 16 amino acids. The V segment lost 0 bases and the J segment 0 bases; nucleotides outside the gene matches: 1. Germline assignment: CDR1 SGHRS and CDR2 YFSETQ.

The V gene is TRBV18, the J gene TRBJ1-1; no definite D call. Trimming shortened V by 6 bases and J by 7 bases, and 12 bases separated the two germline ends. Germline CDR1 reads KGHSH; CDR2 reads LQKENI. CDR3 length equals 12 residues. The DNA for the CDR3 is TGTGCCAGCTCCTCGTTGGCTGATGAAGCTTTCTTT. Translating gives CASSSLADEAFF.

The genes are TRBV19 and TRBJ2-7; the match to TRBD1 covers 9 bases. The trim removed 4 bases at V and 6 bases at J, leaving 7 bases unmatched. This CDR3 contains 14 residues. CDR1 is LNHDA and CDR2 is SQIVND in the germline V gene (reference sequence). CDR3 in amino acids: CASSTWDRAIEQYF. CDR3 sequence (DNA): TGTGCCAGTAGTACCTGGGACAGGGCAATCGAGCAGTACTTC.

The J gene is TRBJ1-1, the V gene TRBV11-2; D perhaps matches TRBD1 (5 bases). Germline CDR1 and CDR2: SGHAT and FQNNGV. V was trimmed by 4 bases and J by 4 bases, leaving 13 bases between them. The CDR3 covers 14 residues. CDR3 in DNA: TGTGCCAGCAGCTCCCCAGGGTTTGTCACTGAAGCTTTCTTT. This sequence encodes CASSSPGFVTEAFF. Combining the CDR3 with reference TRBV11-2 and TRBJ1-1 gives the whole variable domain EAGVAQSPRYKIIEKRQSVAFWCNPISGHATLYWYQQILGQGPKLLIQFQNNGVVDDSQLPKDRFSAERLKGVDSTLKIQPAKLEDSAVYLCASSSPGFVTEAFFGQGTRLTVV.

The chain recombines TRBV28 with TRBJ1-2; tentative D call: TRBD1 (5 bases). The CDR3 consists of 14 residues. V was cut by 5 bases and J by 3 bases, with 13 bases left in between. CDR1 MDHEN and CDR2 SYDVKM come from the germline V gene. CDR3 nucleotide sequence: TGTGCCAGCAGTACAGGAAGGGCGGACTATGGCTACACCTTC. It codes for CASSTGRADYGYTF.

This chain joins TRBV9 and TRBJ2-7; D gene uncertain. CDR3 size: 14 residues. V lost 0 bases, J lost 2 bases, and 9 bases lay in between. The germline CDR1 and CDR2 sequences are SGDLS and YYNGEE. The CDR3 region has the DNA TGTGCCAGCAGCGTAGCCCCCTTCGCCTACGAGCAGTACTTC. It translates to CASSVAPFAYEQYF. The variable domain in full, with the rest retrieved from reference TRBV9 and TRBJ2-7, is DSGVTQTPKHLITATGQRVTLRCSPRSGDLSVYWYQQSLDQGLQFLIQYYNGEERAKGNILERFSAQQFPDLHSELNLSSLELGDSALYFCASSVAPFAYEQYFGPGTRLTVT.

V and J are TRBV10-1 and TRBJ1-5; TRBD1 agrees at 8 bases. The germline V gene has CDR1 WNHNN and CDR2 SYGVQD (reference sequence). This CDR3 comprises 14 residues. The V segment lost 5 bases and the J segment 6 bases; nucleotides outside the gene matches: 6. The CDR3: CASSPQGAAQPQHF. The CDR3 DNA reads TGCGCCAGCAGTCCCCAGGGGGCGGCTCAGCCCCAGCATTTT.

This chain connects TRBV13 to TRBJ1-2; 7 bases are a match to TRBD1. There are 15 residues in the CDR3. CDR1 PRHDT and CDR2 FYEKMQ come from the germline V gene (reference sequence). V gave up 1 base and J gave up 7 bases; unmatched junction bases: 9. The CDR3 is CASSLARKGAVGYTF. The CDR3 DNA sequence: TGTGCCAGCAGCTTAGCGAGGAAGGGGGCGGTTGGCTACACCTTC.

The chain has TRBV19 and TRBJ2-7, with D tentatively TRBD1 (5 bases). Trimming removed 5 bases at V and 2 bases at J, with 10 bases between. CDR1 and CDR2 from the germline V gene are LNHDA and SQIVND (reference sequence). The CDR3 is 13 amino acids. In DNA form, the CDR3 reads TGTGCCAGTAGTTACTCAGGGACCTACGAGCAGTACTTC. This encodes CASSYSGTYEQYF.

The chain uses TRBV19 and TRBJ1-5; no clear D gene. Looked up from germline, CDR1 is LNHDA and CDR2 is SQIVND (reference sequence). V lost 5 bases to trimming and J lost 6 bases, with 8 bases between them. This CDR3 spans 12 amino acids. CDR3 sequence (DNA): TGTGCCAGTAGTCTCCTCAGTCAGCCCCAGCATTTT. Translated: CASSLLSQPQHF.

The chain is built from TRBV19 and TRBJ1-4; a possible D gene is TRBD1 (5 bases). V shed 4 bases and J shed 5 bases, with 20 bases lying between them. The germline CDR1 and CDR2 sequences are LNHDA and SQIVND (reference sequence). The CDR3 spans 17 residues. CDR3 protein: CASSTFPLGGMNEKLFF. The CDR3, as DNA: TGTGCCAGTAGTACATTCCCCCTCGGGGGGATGAATGAAAAACTGTTTTTT.

The gene calls are TRBV5-6 and TRBJ1-3; D gene unclear. Germline CDR1 and CDR2: SGHDT and YYEEEE. V gave up 0 bases and J gave up 0 bases, with 4 bases separating them. This CDR3 region has 14 residues. The CDR3 here is CASSLGRSGNTIYF. The CDR3 nucleotides are TGTGCCAGCAGCTTGGGTCGCTCTGGAAACACCATATATTTT.

The rearrangement uses TRBV5-1 and TRBJ2-7; tentative D call: TRBD1 (6 bases). Germline V gives CDR1 SGHRS, CDR2 YFSETQ. V was clipped by 4 bases and J by 6 bases, with 11 bases between them. The CDR3 is 12 residues long. The CDR3 DNA follows: TGCGCCAGCAGCCCGCAAGGGGGCGAGCAGTACTTC. Protein sequence: CASSPQGGEQYF.

The V call is TRBV6-5, the J call TRBJ2-7, with 7 bases fitting TRBD1. The CDR3 is made up of 16 amino acids. V gave up 4 bases and J gave up 3 bases; unmatched junction bases: 12. Germline V gene data show CDR1 as MNHEY and CDR2 as SVGAGI. The CDR3 region is CASSSSGTAPVYEQYF. The CDR3 DNA is TGTGCCAGCAGTTCGTCCGGGACAGCGCCCGTCTACGAGCAGTACTTC.

The chain joins TRBV6-5 to TRBJ2-5, with D perhaps TRBD1 (6 bases). The V end lost 6 bases, the J end lost 2 bases, and 16 bases lay between the germline ends. The CDR3 length is 15 residues. CDR1 and CDR2 (germline): MNHEY, SVGAGI. CDR3 loop: CASSPDRFFQETQYF. The CDR3 coding sequence is TGTGCCAGCAGCCCAGACAGGTTTTTTCAAGAGACCCAGTACTTC.

By frequency, this clone is medium-sized (0.01 to 0.1%). The chain links TRBV7-9 to TRBJ1-2; no clear D gene. The CDR3 is 15 residues long. Germline V CDR1 and CDR2: SEHNR, FQNEAQ (reference sequence). The CDR3 coding sequence is TGTGCAACGCCTGCTAGACCGGAAGAACCTGATGGCTACACCTTC. As protein: CATPARPEEPDGYTF.

The chain employs TRBV7-9 and TRBJ1-5; D call uncertain. V dropped 1 base and J dropped 3 bases, with 7 bases sitting between them. The CDR3 length is 14 residues. Germline V CDR1 and CDR2: SEHNR, FQNEAQ (reference sequence). CDR3 DNA sequence: TGTGCCAGCAGCTTAGACAGCAACAATCAGCCCCAGCATTTT. It codes for CASSLDSNNQPQHF.